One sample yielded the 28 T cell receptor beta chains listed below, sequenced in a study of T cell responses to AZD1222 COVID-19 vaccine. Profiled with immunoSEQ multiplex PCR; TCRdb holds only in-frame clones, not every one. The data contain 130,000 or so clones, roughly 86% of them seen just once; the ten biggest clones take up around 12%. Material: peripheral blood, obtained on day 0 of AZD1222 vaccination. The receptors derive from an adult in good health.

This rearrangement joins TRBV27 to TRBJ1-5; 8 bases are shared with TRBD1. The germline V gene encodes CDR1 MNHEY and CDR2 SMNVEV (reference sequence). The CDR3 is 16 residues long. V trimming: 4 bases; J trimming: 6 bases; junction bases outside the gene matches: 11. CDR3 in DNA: TGTGCCAGCAGTTCCCGTTGGACAGGGATGGGTCAGCCCCAGCATTTT. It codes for CASSSRWTGMGQPQHF.

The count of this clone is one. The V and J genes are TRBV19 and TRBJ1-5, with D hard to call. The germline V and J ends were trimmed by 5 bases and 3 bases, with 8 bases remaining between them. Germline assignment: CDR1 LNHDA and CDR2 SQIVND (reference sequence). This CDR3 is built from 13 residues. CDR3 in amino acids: CASSEADNQPQHF. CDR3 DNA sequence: TGTGCCAGTAGTGAGGCAGACAATCAGCCCCAGCATTTT. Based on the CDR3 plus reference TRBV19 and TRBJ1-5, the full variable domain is DGGITQSPKYLFRKEGQNVTLSCEQNLNHDAMYWYRQDPGQGLRLIYYSQIVNDFQKGDIAEGYSVSREKKESFPLTVTSAQKNPTAFYLCASSEADNQPQHFGDGTRLSIL.

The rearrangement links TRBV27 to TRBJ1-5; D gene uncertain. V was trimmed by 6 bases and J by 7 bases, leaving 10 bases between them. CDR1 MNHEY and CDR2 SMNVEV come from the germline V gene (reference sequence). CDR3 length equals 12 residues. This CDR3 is CASSLAGQPQHF. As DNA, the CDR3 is TGTGCCAGCAGCCTTGCGGGACAGCCCCAGCATTTT.

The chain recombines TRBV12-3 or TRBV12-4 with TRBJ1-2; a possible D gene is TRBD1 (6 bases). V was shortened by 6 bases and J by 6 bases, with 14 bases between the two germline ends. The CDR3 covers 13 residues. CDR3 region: CASSPGGADGYTF. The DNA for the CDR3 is TGTGCCAGCAGCCCGGGGGGGGCGGATGGCTACACCTTC.

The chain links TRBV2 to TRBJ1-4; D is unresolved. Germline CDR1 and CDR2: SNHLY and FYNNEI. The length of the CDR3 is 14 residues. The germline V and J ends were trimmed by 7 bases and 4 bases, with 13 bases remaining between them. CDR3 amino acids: CASTGVEVNEKLFF. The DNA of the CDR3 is TGTGCCAGCACTGGGGTAGAGGTTAATGAAAAACTGTTTTTT.

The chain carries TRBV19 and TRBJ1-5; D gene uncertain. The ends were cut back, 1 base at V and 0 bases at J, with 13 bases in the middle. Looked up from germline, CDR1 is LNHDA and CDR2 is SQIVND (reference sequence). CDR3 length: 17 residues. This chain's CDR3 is CASSIAFGTASNQPQHF. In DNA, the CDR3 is TGTGCCAGTAGTATAGCTTTCGGAACAGCTAGCAATCAGCCCCAGCATTTT.

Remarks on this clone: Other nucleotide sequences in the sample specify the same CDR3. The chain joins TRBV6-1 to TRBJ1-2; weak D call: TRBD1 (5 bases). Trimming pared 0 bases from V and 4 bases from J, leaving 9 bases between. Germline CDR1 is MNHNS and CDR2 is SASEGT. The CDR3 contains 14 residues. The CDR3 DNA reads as TGTGCCAGCAGTGAAGCGCGGGGGTCCTATGGCTACACCTTC. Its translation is CASSEARGSYGYTF.

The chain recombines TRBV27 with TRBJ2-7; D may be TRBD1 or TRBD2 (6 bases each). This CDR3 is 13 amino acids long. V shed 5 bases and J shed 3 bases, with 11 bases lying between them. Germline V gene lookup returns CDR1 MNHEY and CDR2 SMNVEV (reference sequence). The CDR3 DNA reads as TGTGCCAGCAGTCGGGGGCCTTACTACGAGCAGTACTTC. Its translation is CASSRGPYYEQYF.

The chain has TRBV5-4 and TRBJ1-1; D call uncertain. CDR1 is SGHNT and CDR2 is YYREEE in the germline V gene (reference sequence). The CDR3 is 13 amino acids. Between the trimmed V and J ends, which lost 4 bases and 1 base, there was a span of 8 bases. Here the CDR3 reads CASSQWENTEAFF. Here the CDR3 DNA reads TGTGCCAGCAGCCAGTGGGAGAACACTGAAGCTTTCTTT.

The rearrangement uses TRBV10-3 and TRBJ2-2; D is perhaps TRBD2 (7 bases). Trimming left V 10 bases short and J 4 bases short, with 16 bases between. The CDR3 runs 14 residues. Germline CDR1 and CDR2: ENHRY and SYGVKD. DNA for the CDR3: TGTGCCAATTCTAGGGGGGAGGGCACCGGGGAGCTGTTTTTT. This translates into CANSRGEGTGELFF.

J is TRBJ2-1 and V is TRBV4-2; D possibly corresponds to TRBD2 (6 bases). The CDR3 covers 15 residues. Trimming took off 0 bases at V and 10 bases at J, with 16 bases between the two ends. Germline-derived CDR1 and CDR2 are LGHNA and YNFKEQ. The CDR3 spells CASSQESLPGDEQFF. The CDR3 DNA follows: TGTGCCAGCAGCCAAGAGTCACTACCGGGGGACGAGCAGTTCTTC.

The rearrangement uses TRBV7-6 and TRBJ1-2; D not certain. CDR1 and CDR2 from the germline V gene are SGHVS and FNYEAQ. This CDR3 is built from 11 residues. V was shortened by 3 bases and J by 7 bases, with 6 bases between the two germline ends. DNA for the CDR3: TGTGCCAGCAGCTTCGAGGGTGGCTACACCTTC. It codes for CASSFEGGYTF.

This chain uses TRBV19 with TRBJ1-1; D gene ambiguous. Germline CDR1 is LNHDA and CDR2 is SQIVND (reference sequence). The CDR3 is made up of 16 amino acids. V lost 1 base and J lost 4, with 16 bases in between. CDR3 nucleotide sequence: TGTGCCAGTAGTATAGCGGAGGTCGCGTGGGGCACTGAAGCTTTCTTT. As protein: CASSIAEVAWGTEAFF. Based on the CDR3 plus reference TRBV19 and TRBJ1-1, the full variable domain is DGGITQSPKYLFRKEGQNVTLSCEQNLNHDAMYWYRQDPGQGLRLIYYSQIVNDFQKGDIAEGYSVSREKKESFPLTVTSAQKNPTAFYLCASSIAEVAWGTEAFFGQGTRLTVV.

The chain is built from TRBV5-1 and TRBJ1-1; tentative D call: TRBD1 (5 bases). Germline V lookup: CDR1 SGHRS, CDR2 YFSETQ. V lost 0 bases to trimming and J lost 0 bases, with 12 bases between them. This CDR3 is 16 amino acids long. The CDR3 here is CASSLAIRGVNTEAFF. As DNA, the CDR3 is TGCGCCAGCAGCTTGGCAATACGGGGGGTGAACACTGAAGCTTTCTTT.

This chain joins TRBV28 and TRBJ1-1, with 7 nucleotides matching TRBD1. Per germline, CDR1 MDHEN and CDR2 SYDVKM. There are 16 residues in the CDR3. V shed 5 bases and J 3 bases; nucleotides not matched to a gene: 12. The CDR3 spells CASSIRQGFLYTEAFF. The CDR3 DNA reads TGTGCCAGCAGTATCCGACAGGGCTTCTTGTACACTGAAGCTTTCTTT. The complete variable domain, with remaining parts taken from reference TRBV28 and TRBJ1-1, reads DVKVTQSSRYLVKRTGEKVFLECVQDMDHENMFWYRQDPGLGLRLIYFSYDVKMKEKGDIPEGYSVSREKKERFSLILESASTNQTSMYLCASSIRQGFLYTEAFFGQGTRLTVV.

DNA for the CDR3: TGTGCCAGTAGTATGATCAATTTTGCTAACTATGGCTACACCTTC. The encoded protein is CASSMINFANYGYTF. This chain links TRBV19 with TRBJ1-2; D ambiguous. CDR3 length equals 15 residues. Between the trimmed V and J ends, which lost 3 bases and 0 bases, there was a span of 11 bases. CDR1 and CDR2 (germline): LNHDA, SQIVND (reference sequence).

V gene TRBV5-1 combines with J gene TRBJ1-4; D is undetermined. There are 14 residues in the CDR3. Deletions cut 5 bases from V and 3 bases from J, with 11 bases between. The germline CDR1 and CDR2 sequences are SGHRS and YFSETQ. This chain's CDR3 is CASSSLLSNEKLFF. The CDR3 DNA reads TGCGCCAGCAGTTCTTTGCTTTCTAATGAAAAACTGTTTTTT.

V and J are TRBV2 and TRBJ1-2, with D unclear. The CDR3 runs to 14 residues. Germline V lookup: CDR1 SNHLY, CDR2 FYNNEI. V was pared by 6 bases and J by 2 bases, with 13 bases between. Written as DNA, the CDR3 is TGTGCCAGCAGGGGCCTTCAGGACAACTATGGCTACACCTTC. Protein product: CASRGLQDNYGYTF.

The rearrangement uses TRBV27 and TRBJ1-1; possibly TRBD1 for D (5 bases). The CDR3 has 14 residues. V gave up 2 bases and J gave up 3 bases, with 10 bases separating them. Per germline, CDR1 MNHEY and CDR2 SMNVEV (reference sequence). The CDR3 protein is CASSLQGPDTEAFF. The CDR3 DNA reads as TGTGCCAGCAGTTTACAGGGCCCAGACACTGAAGCTTTCTTT.

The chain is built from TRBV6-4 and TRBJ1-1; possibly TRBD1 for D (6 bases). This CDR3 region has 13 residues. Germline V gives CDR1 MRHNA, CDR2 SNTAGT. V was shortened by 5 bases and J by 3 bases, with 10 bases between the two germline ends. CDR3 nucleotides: TGTGCCAGCAGTTCTACAGGGTACACTGAAGCTTTCTTT. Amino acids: CASSSTGYTEAFF.

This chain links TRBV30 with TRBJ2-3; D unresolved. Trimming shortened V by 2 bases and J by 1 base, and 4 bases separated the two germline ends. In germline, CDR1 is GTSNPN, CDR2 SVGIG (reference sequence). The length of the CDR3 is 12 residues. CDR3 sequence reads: CAWSPGTDTQYF. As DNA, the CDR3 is TGTGCCTGGAGTCCGGGCACAGATACGCAGTATTTT.

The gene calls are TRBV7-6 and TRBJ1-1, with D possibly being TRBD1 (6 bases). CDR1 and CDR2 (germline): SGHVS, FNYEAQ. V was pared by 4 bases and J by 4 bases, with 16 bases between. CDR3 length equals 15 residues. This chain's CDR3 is CASSSSPEGGTEAFF. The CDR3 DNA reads TGTGCCAGCAGCTCGTCGCCGGAGGGGGGCACTGAAGCTTTCTTT.

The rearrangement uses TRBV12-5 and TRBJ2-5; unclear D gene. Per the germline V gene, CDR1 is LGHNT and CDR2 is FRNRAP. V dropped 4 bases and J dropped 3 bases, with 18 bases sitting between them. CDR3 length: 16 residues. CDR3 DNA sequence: TGTGCTAGTGGTTGGAAAGACCGAGTTACAAAAGAGACCCAGTACTTC. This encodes CASGWKDRVTKETQYF.

The DNA of the CDR3 is TGTGCCAGCAGCTTAGGGACAAACACCGGGGAGCTGTTTTTT. It specifies CASSLGTNTGELFF. The chain joins TRBV11-3 to TRBJ2-2, with a weak D call TRBD1 (5 bases). V was trimmed by 1 base and J by 2 bases, leaving 5 bases between them. Germline assignment: CDR1 SGHNT and CDR2 YENEEA. The CDR3 length is 14 residues.

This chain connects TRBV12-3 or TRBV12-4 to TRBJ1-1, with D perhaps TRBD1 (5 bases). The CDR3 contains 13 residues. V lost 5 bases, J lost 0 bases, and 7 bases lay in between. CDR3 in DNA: TGTGCCAGCAGTCAAGGGGTGAACACTGAAGCTTTCTTT. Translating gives CASSQGVNTEAFF.

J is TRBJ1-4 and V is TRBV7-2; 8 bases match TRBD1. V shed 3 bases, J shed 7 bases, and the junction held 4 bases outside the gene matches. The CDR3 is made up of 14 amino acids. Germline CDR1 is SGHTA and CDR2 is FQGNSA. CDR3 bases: TGTGCCAGCAGCTTTGGACAGGGATCTGAAAAACTGTTTTTT. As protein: CASSFGQGSEKLFF. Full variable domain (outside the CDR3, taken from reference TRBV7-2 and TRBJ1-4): GAGVSQSPSNKVTEKGKDVELRCDPISGHTALYWYRQSLGQGLEFLIYFQGNSAPDKSGLPSDRFSAERTGGSVSTLTIQRTQQEDSAVYLCASSFGQGSEKLFFGSGTQLSVL.

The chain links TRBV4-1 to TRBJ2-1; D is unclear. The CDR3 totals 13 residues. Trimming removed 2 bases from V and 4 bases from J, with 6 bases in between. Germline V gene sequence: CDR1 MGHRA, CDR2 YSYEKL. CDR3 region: CASSQTNYNEQFF. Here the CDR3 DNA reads TGCGCCAGCAGCCAAACTAATTACAATGAGCAGTTCTTC.

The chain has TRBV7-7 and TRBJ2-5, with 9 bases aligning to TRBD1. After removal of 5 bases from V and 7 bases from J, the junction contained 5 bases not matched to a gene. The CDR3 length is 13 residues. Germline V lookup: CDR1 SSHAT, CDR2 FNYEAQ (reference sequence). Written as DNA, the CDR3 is TGTGCCAGCAGCCAGGACAGGGGCGGGACCCAGTACTTC. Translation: CASSQDRGGTQYF.